The clone carrying this T cell receptor beta chain was recorded once. No antigen is known for it. Here immunoSEQ multiplex PCR was the method, and the copy in TCRdb shows in-frame clones only, minus some. This table has 1 million to 1.3 million clones, about 80% appearing once. This entry belongs to a study of shared clonotypes between healthy human individuals. Notes on the study in general: Generally, estimated richness proved larger in naive subsets than it did in memory subsets. Naive CD4 clonotype sharing across a few donors was about 5%.

Germline loops: CDR1 MDHEN, CDR2 SYDVKM. The CDR3 spans 15 residues. The V and J ends lost 4 bases and 3 bases respectively, with 15 bases between them. There were only Caucasian adults among the donors, and all lived in Nashville, Tennessee. CD45RA-negative memory and CD45RA+ naive subsets were split from the CD4+ cells. This TCR was recovered from a man in his late teens or twenties in good health. Some clones in this sample may be carry-over from other donors' samples. The sequenced sample consisted of memory CD4+ T cells from PBMCs. Subset in this sample: CD45RA-negative fraction. The V and J genes are TRBV28 and TRBJ1-2, with D possibly matching TRBD1 (5 bases). The CDR3 region has the DNA TGTGCCAGCAGTTGGGGGGGGAGGAGGTACTATGGCTACACCTTC. Translated, it gives CASSWGGRRYYGYTF.